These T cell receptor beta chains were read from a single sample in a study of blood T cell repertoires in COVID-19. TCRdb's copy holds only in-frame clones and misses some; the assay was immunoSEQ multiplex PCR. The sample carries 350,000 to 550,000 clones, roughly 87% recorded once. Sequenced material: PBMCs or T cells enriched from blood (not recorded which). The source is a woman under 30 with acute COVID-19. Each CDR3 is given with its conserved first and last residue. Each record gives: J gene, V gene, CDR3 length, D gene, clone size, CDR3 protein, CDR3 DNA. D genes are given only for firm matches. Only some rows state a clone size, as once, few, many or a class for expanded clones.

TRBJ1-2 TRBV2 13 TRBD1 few CASTPGGIGGYTF TGTGCCAGCACCCCAGGGGGGATTGGTGGCTACACCTTC
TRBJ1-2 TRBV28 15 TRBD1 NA CASSRPHGTGGGYTF TGTGCCAGCAGCCGTCCGCATGGGACAGGGGGCGGCTACACCTTC
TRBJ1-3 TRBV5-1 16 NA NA CASSSHSEPTGNTIYF TGCGCCAGCAGCTCGCACAGTGAACCCACTGGAAACACCATATATTTT
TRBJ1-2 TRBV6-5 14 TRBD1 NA CASSYLGQGYGYTF TGTGCCAGCAGTTACTTGGGACAGGGGTATGGCTACACCTTC
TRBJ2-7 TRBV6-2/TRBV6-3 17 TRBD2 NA CASSYSMAREGPYEQYF TGTGCCAGCAGTTACTCGATGGCGCGGGAGGGACCCTACGAGCAGTACTTC
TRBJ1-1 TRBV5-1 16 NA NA CASSLTGLAENTEAFF TGCGCCAGCAGCTTGACAGGGCTGGCGGAGAACACTGAAGCTTTCTTT
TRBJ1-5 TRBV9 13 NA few CASSVDGNQPQHF TGTGCCAGCAGCGTAGACGGGAATCAGCCCCAGCATTTT
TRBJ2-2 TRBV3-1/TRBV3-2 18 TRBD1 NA CASSQYLIRDRGDGELFF TGTGCCAGCAGCCAATATTTGATTCGGGACAGGGGCGACGGGGAGCTGTTTTTT
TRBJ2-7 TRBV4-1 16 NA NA CASSQDSAGNAYEQYF TGCGCCAGCAGCCAAGATAGTGCAGGGAATGCCTACGAGCAGTACTTC
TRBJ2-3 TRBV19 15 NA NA CASSSSVGGADTQYF TGTGCCAGTAGTAGTAGCGTAGGGGGGGCAGATACGCAGTATTTT
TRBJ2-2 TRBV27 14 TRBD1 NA CASSRQGNTGELFF TGTGCCAGCAGCCGACAGGGGAACACCGGGGAGCTGTTTTTT
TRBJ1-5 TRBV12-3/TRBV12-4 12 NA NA CASSKQDQPQHF TGTGCCAGCAGCAAACAAGATCAGCCCCAGCATTTT
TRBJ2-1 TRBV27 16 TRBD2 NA CASSLSPSGRGSEQFF TGTGCCAGCAGTTTAAGTCCTAGCGGGAGGGGTAGTGAGCAGTTCTTC
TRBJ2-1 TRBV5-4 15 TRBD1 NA CASSSPGQGFGEQFF TGTGCCAGCAGCTCCCCGGGACAGGGGTTTGGGGAGCAGTTCTTC
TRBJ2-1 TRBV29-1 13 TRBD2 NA CSVELAVSNEQFF TGCAGCGTTGAACTAGCGGTTAGCAATGAGCAGTTCTTC
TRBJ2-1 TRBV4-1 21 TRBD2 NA CASSQVSAGTSGGGTYNEQFF TGCGCCAGCAGCCAGGTTTCCGCCGGGACTAGCGGGGGGGGAACCTACAATGAGCAGTTCTTC
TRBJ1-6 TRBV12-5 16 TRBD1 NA CASAGDGTGYNSPLHF TGTGCTAGTGCTGGGGACGGGACAGGGTATAATTCACCCCTCCACTTT
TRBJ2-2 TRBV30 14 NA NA CAWSEIQVTGELFF TGTGCCTGGAGCGAGATCCAGGTCACCGGGGAGCTGTTTTTT
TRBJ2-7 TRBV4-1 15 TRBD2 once CASSQEGLEIGEQYF TGCGCCAGCAGCCAAGAGGGACTAGAGATTGGCGAGCAGTACTTC
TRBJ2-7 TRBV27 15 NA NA CASSLWPGVGYEQYF TGTGCCAGCAGTTTATGGCCAGGGGTAGGCTACGAGCAGTACTTC
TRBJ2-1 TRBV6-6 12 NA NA CASSLLYNEQFF TGTGCCAGCAGTCTCCTATACAATGAGCAGTTCTTC
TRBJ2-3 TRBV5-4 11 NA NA CASSWSSAQYF TGTGCCAGCAGCTGGTCCTCAGCGCAGTATTTT
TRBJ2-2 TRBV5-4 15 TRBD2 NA CASSFLAGNTGELFF TGTGCCAGCAGCTTTCTAGCGGGTAACACCGGGGAGCTGTTTTTT
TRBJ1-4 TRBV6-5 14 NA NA CASSYTGPNEKLFF TGTGCCAGCAGTTATACAGGCCCCAATGAAAAACTGTTTTTT
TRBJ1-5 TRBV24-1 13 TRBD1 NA CATGTGKGQPQHF TGTGCCACCGGGACAGGGAAAGGTCAGCCCCAGCATTTT
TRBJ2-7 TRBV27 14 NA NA CASSSTGVEFEQYF TGTGCCAGCAGCTCGACGGGAGTCGAATTCGAGCAGTACTTC
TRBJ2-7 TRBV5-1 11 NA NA CASSSNYEQYF TGCGCCAGCAGCTCAAACTACGAGCAGTACTTC
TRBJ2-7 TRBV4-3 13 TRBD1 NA CASSTGETYEQYF TGCGCCAGCAGCACAGGGGAGACCTACGAGCAGTACTTC
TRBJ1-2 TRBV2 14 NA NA CASTQGTANYGYTF TGTGCCAGCACTCAGGGAACAGCTAACTATGGCTACACCTTC
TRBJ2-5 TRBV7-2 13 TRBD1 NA CASRGQGGETQYF TGTGCCAGCAGGGGACAGGGGGGAGAGACCCAGTACTTC
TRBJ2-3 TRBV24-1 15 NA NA CATSVSGGVTDTQYF TGTGCCACCAGTGTCAGCGGAGGGGTCACAGATACGCAGTATTTT
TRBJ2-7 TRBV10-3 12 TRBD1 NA CAMGQASYEQYF TGTGCCATGGGACAGGCCTCCTACGAGCAGTACTTC
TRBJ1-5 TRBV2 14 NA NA CASRPTEGNQPQHF TGTGCCAGCAGGCCGACAGAAGGAAATCAGCCCCAGCATTTT
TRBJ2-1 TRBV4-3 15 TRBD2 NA CASSQAAGGRNEQFF TGCGCCAGCAGCCAAGCAGCGGGAGGGCGCAATGAGCAGTTCTTC
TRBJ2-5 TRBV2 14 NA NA CASIPKTSQETQYF TGTGCCAGCATACCCAAGACTAGCCAAGAGACCCAGTACTTC
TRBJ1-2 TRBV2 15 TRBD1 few CASNPDRGFNYGYTF TGTGCCAGCAACCCGGACAGGGGGTTTAACTATGGCTACACCTTC
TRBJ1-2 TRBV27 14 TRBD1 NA CASKAQGAANGYTF TGTGCCAGCAAAGCACAGGGGGCGGCCAATGGCTACACCTTC
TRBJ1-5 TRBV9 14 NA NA CASSGDSKGQPQHF TGTGCCAGCAGTGGGGACTCGAAGGGTCAGCCCCAGCATTTT
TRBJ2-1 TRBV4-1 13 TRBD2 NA CASSQGEGYEQFF TGCGCCAGCAGCCAAGGGGAGGGGTATGAGCAGTTCTTC
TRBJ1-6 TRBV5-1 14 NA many CASSQGTTNSPLHF TGCGCCAGCAGCCAAGGGACAACGAATTCACCCCTCCACTTT